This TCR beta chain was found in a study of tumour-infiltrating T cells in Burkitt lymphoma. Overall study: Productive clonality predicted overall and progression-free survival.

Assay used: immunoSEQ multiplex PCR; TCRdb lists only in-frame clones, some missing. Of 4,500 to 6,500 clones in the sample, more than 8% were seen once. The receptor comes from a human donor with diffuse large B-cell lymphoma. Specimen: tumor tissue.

This CDR3 is CASMTGGEGQPQHF. The DNA of the CDR3 is TGTGCCAGCATGACAGGGGGCGAGGGTCAGCCCCAGCATTTT. The rearrangement uses TRBV28 and TRBJ1-5, with 10 bases fitting TRBD1. Germline values: CDR1 MDHEN, CDR2 SYDVKM. After removal of 7 bases from V and 6 bases from J, the junction contained 6 bases not matched to a gene. CDR3 length: 14 amino acids.